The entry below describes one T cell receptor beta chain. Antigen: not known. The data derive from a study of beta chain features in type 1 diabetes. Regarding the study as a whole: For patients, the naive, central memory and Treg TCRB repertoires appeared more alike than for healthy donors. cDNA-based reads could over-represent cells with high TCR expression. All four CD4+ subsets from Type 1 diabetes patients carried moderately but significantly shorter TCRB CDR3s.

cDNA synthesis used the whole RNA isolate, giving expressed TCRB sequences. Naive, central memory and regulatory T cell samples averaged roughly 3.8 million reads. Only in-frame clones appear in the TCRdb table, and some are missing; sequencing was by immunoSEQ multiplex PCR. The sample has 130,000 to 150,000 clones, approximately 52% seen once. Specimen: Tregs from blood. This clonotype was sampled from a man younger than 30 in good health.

The DNA of the CDR3 is TGTGCCAGCAGTACCTTGGAATCTGACAGGGGAAGGAACATTCAGTACTTC. Protein sequence: CASSTLESDRGRNIQYF. V usage is TRBV28 and J usage is TRBJ2-4; 8 nucleotides line up with TRBD1. CDR3 length: 17 amino acids. J was trimmed by 7 bases and V by 5 bases; bases with no gene match: 16. Germline V lookup: CDR1 MDHEN, CDR2 SYDVKM.